This is a list of T cell receptor beta chains from one sample in a study of beta chain features in type 1 diabetes. Profiled with immunoSEQ multiplex PCR; TCRdb holds only in-frame clones, not every one. Of roughly 240,000 clones detected, 12% to 15% appear once; the ten largest clones hold about 0.027%. The sample comprised naive CD4+ T cells from blood. The receptors were gathered from a woman in her thirties or forties in good health. Both conserved end residues are trimmed from each CDR3. D genes are given only for firm matches.

. | TRBJ2-5 | TRBV29-1 | SVGLSGGETQY
TRBD1 | TRBJ1-4 | TRBV29-1 | SVELGDSQYEKLF
. | TRBJ2-2 | TRBV6-5 | ASSYSRAAPLKLF
. | TRBJ1-3 | TRBV27 | ASSASQGSGNTIY
. | TRBJ1-5 | TRBV10-3 | AISTGSNQPQH
TRBD1 | TRBJ2-7 | TRBV5-1 | ASSIGQGAFKGEQY
. | TRBJ2-3 | TRBV7-2 | ASSLSLYVRDTQY
. | TRBJ1-1 | TRBV10-2 | ASSESIEAF
TRBD1 | TRBJ2-7 | TRBV6-5 | ASSRGQGRYEQY
TRBD1 | TRBJ2-7 | TRBV7-2 | ASSLRDSSYEQY
TRBD1 | TRBJ2-2 | TRBV5-4 | ASRKGQGNTGELF